A single sample is the source of the 27 T cell receptor beta chains below, sequenced in a study of vaccination and CD4 T cells after COVID-19 (dated by TCRdb to between 2022 and 2023). To prepare the library, PCR was applied. Reads for this sample came from an Illumina iSeq 100. At the Johns Hopkins FTIC core, DNA from the cultured CD4+ T cells underwent TCR sequencing with the Oncomine TCR Beta short-read assay. The raw public data were reprocessed by TCRdb itself: fastp quality trimming at Q25, MiXCR clonotype calling, in-frame beta chains only. Identical CDR3 protein sequences are pooled into one entry, listed with their most common genes and DNA. A total of roughly 14,000 distinct CDR3 sequences appear in this sample, over 25% of them only once. Around a fifth of the sample belongs to the ten largest clones. Interpreted using the paper, the treatment or condition label stands for: approximately 11-day PBMC culture with coronavirus spike peptide pools or control peptides (ViraFEST assay).

No antigen has been assigned to these receptors. Sequenced here: CD4+ T cells from blood, cultured in vitro, sampled before SARS-CoV-2 vaccination. The receptors originated from a human donor who received a COVID-19 vaccine.

This chain links TRBV6-5 with TRBJ2-7; 10 positions agree with TRBD2. This CDR3 is 16 amino acids long. The ends lost 4 bases at V and 2 bases at J; junction bases unmatched: 8. Per the germline V gene, CDR1 is MNHEY and CDR2 is SVGAGI. The CDR3 DNA reads as TGTGCCAGCAGTTCGTTTAGCGGGGGGCTGACCTACGAGCAGTACTTC. This encodes CASSSFSGGLTYEQYF.

In its sample, this clonotype was seen once. The chain couples TRBV6-1 to TRBJ1-6; D not certain. Deletions cut 0 bases from V and 10 bases from J, with 19 bases between. Per germline, CDR1 MNHNS and CDR2 SASEGT. The CDR3 covers 17 residues. The CDR3 protein is CASSEATPGGGRSPLHF. The CDR3 DNA sequence: TGTGCCAGCAGTGAAGCCACCCCCGGCGGTGGTAGGTCACCCCTCCACTTT.

The sample holds a few counts of this clonotype. This rearrangement joins TRBV19 to TRBJ1-5, with D unclear. There are 15 residues in the CDR3. Germline values: CDR1 LNHDA, CDR2 SQIVND (reference sequence). Trimming removed 2 bases at V and 3 bases at J, with 11 bases between. CDR3 nucleotide sequence: TGTGCCAGTAGTATACGGGATCATAACAATCAGCCCCAGCATTTT. It is translated as CASSIRDHNNQPQHF.

Comment on this clonotype: The junction does not match germline at one end; this may be a read error. V gene TRBV20-1 combines with J gene TRBJ1-6; no clear D. Germline V gene data show CDR1 as DFQATT and CDR2 as SNEGSKA (reference sequence). The CDR3 runs 13 residues. This chain's CDR3 is CSARMPDNSSLHF. In nucleotides, the CDR3 is TGCAGTGCTAGAATGCCAGATAATTCATCCCTCCACTTT.

V gene TRBV5-6 combines with J gene TRBJ2-7, with D maybe TRBD1 (6 bases). There are 16 residues in the CDR3. V was cut by 0 bases and J by 1 base, with 14 bases left in between. Germline CDR1 is SGHDT and CDR2 is YYEEEE. The CDR3 bases are TGTGCCAGCAGCTTGGACCAGGGGACCTTTTCCTACGAGCAGTACTTC. Translating it yields CASSLDQGTFSYEQYF.

This clonotype qualifies as medium-sized (0.01 to 0.1%). The junction differs from germline at one of its ends, possibly a read error. The J gene is TRBJ1-6, the V gene TRBV6-5; D call uncertain. CDR1 is MNHEY, CDR2 SVGAGI, per germline. The CDR3 extends over 15 amino acids. The CDR3 DNA is TGTGCCAGCAGCTACTCTTACGAGGGAGACTCACCCCTCCACTTT. Its protein is CASSYSYEGDSPLHF.

The chain recombines TRBV25-1 with TRBJ1-1; D uncertain. Germline CDR1 MGHDK, CDR2 SYGVNS. Trimming shortened V by 6 bases and J by 1 base, and 12 bases separated the two germline ends. This CDR3 is built from 14 residues. The CDR3, as DNA: TGTGCCAGCAGGGGCCAAGGGAAGAACACTGAAGCTTTCTTT. Translation gives CASRGQGKNTEAFF.

The sample holds a few counts of this clonotype. The V call is TRBV6-1, the J call TRBJ1-1; perhaps TRBD1 as D (6 bases). Trimming pared 8 bases from V and 6 bases from J, leaving 19 bases between. Germline V lookup: CDR1 MNHNS, CDR2 SASEGT. The CDR3 has 14 residues. The CDR3 DNA sequence: TGTGCCAGCCGAAATAGGGGGGTTGAGGCTGAAGCTTTCTTT. It encodes CASRNRGVEAEAFF.

CDR3 nucleotide sequence: TGCAGTGCACCGGGACTAGGCGGACCGGGTGAGCAGTTCTTC. Its protein is CSAPGLGGPGEQFF. The J gene is TRBJ2-1, the V gene TRBV20-1, with 8 bases lining up with TRBD2. V was pared by 6 bases and J by 9 bases, with 13 bases of the junction left unmatched. CDR1 is DFQATT, CDR2 SNEGSKA, per germline (reference sequence). The CDR3 spans 14 residues.

This clonotype showed up just a few times. V gene TRBV25-1 combines with J gene TRBJ2-5; perhaps TRBD1 as D (6 bases). This CDR3 is built from 12 residues. The germline V and J ends were trimmed by 5 bases and 13 bases, with 17 bases remaining between them. Per the germline V gene, CDR1 is MGHDK and CDR2 is SYGVNS. CDR3 nucleotide sequence: TGTGCCAGCAGTCCACAAGGGGACACTCTGTACTTC. Its protein is CASSPQGDTLYF.

Note on this clonotype: At one of its ends the junction is not consistent with the germline gene, which may arise from a read error. The chain uses TRBV20-1 and TRBJ2-2; 8 bases fit TRBD2. Germline lookup yields CDR1 DFQATT and CDR2 SNEGSKA (reference sequence). The CDR3 is 17 residues long. In DNA, the CDR3 is TGCAGCGCAAATAACCCGGGTAGCGGGGCGACCACCGGGGGGCTGTTTTTT. It yields the protein CSANNPGSGATTGGLFF.

The chain is built from TRBV7-2 and TRBJ1-1; a weak D match, TRBD1 (5 bases). The V end was cut by 2 bases, the J end by 0 bases, with 10 bases between. This CDR3 spans 15 amino acids. Germline CDR1 and CDR2: SGHTA and FQGNSA. The CDR3 loop is CASSLQGRVNTEAFF. In DNA, the CDR3 is TGTGCCAGCAGCTTACAGGGTCGGGTGAACACTGAAGCTTTCTTT.

The V gene is TRBV19, the J gene TRBJ1-6; D is unresolved. V was pared by 8 bases and J by 9 bases, with 20 bases between. The germline V gene has CDR1 LNHDA and CDR2 SQIVND (reference sequence). The CDR3 has 15 amino acids. CDR3 region: CASGLGETFGSPLHF. Written as DNA, the CDR3 is TGTGCCAGTGGTCTCGGTGAGACGTTTGGTTCACCCCTCCACTTT.

The chain carries TRBV5-1 and TRBJ2-6; weak D call: TRBD2 (5 bases). Germline CDR1 is SGHRS and CDR2 is YFSETQ. The CDR3 length is 15 residues. The germline V and J ends were trimmed by 0 bases and 1 base, with 5 bases remaining between them. The CDR3 spells CASSLGGSGANVLTF. The CDR3 DNA follows: TGCGCCAGCAGCTTGGGAGGGTCTGGGGCCAACGTCCTGACTTTC. Full variable domain (outside the CDR3, taken from reference TRBV5-1 and TRBJ2-6): KAGVTQTPRYLIKTRGQQVTLSCSPISGHRSVSWYQQTPGQGLQFLFEYFSETQRNKGNFPGRFSGRQFSNSRSEMNVSTLELGDSALYLCASSLGGSGANVLTFGAGSRLTVL.

The chain carries TRBV2 and TRBJ1-2; the D gene is possibly TRBD1 (5 bases). CDR1 is SNHLY and CDR2 is FYNNEI in the germline V gene. The V end was cut by 6 bases, the J end by 7 bases, with 9 bases between. The CDR3 is 11 amino acids. Written as DNA, the CDR3 is TGTGCCAGCAGGGGGCTCAGTGGCTACACCTTC. This gives the protein CASRGLSGYTF.

A remark on this clonotype: One end of the junction fails to match germline, which may point to a read error. V and J are TRBV19 and TRBJ2-3; 9 bases are shared with TRBD2. The CDR3 loop spans 16 amino acids. CDR1 is LNHDA and CDR2 is SQIVND in the germline V gene (reference sequence). CDR3 sequence: CASSMALAGSTYTQYF. The DNA of the CDR3 is TGTGCCAGTAGTATGGCCCTAGCGGGGAGCACATATACGCAGTATTTT.

The rearrangement uses TRBV6-5 and TRBJ2-2; TRBD1 matches at 10 bases. Germline CDR1 MNHEY, CDR2 SVGAGI. With V trimmed by 4 bases and J by 7 bases, 6 bases remained unmatched. This CDR3 contains 15 residues. CDR3 nucleotide sequence: TGTGCCAGCAGTTGGGGACAGGGGCGGGTCGGGGAGCTGTTTTTT. This encodes CASSWGQGRVGELFF.

This clonotype was detected a few times. V is TRBV6-5 and J is TRBJ2-1, with D perhaps TRBD2 (6 bases). CDR3 length: 15 residues. Trimming removed 0 bases at V and 2 bases at J, with 8 bases between. In germline, CDR1 is MNHEY, CDR2 SVGAGI. The chain's CDR3 is CASSYSEGPYNEQFF. The CDR3 DNA follows: TGTGCCAGCAGTTACTCGGAGGGGCCCTACAATGAGCAGTTCTTC.

V usage is TRBV5-4 and J usage is TRBJ1-4; possible D gene TRBD1, 5 bases. The CDR3 totals 14 residues. Germline CDR1 and CDR2: SGHNT and YYREEE (reference sequence). V shed 4 bases and J shed 7 bases, with 14 bases lying between them. CDR3 residues: CASSLTGASEKLFF. In nucleotides, the CDR3 is TGTGCCAGCAGCCTCACAGGTGCGAGTGAAAAACTGTTTTTT.

The V and J genes are TRBV15 and TRBJ2-3; a weak D match, TRBD2 (6 bases). Germline CDR1 is LNHNV and CDR2 is YYDKDF (reference sequence). The CDR3 sequence is 15 residues long. V lost 1 base, J lost 0 bases, and 8 bases lay in between. The CDR3 loop is CATSRGGDSTDTQYF. CDR3 sequence (DNA): TGTGCCACCAGCAGAGGCGGGGATAGCACAGATACGCAGTATTTT. The entire variable domain, with the rest obtained from reference TRBV15 and TRBJ2-3, is as follows: DAMVIQNPRYQVTQFGKPVTLSCSQTLNHNVMYWYQQKSSQAPKLLFHYYDKDFNNEADTPDNFQSRRPNTSFCFLDIRSPGLGDTAMYLCATSRGGDSTDTQYFGPGTRLTVL.

The chain carries TRBV7-3 and TRBJ2-5; 8 nucleotides line up with TRBD2. The CDR3 loop spans 15 amino acids. V was clipped by 5 bases and J by 2 bases; unmatched bases: 7. The V gene's germline CDR1 is SGHTA and CDR2 FQGTGA. The CDR3 region has the DNA TGTGCCAGCAGCCCTGGGGTAGCGGGGCAAGAGACCCAGTACTTC. Residues: CASSPGVAGQETQYF.

The CDR3 DNA is TGTGCCAGCAGTCGATCTAGATACAATGAGCAGTTCTTC. Its translation is CASSRSRYNEQFF. This chain uses TRBV12-3 or TRBV12-4 with TRBJ2-1; D remains unclear. V dropped 5 bases and J dropped 4 bases, with 9 bases sitting between them. This CDR3 comprises 13 residues.

This chain joins TRBV28 and TRBJ1-1; a weak D match, TRBD1 (5 bases). This CDR3 is 15 amino acids long. The germline CDR1 and CDR2 sequences are MDHEN and SYDVKM. The V end lost 4 bases, the J end lost 3 bases, and 15 bases lay between the germline ends. The CDR3 here is CASSSLGVEDTEAFF. The DNA of the CDR3 is TGTGCCAGCAGTTCTCTAGGGGTGGAGGACACTGAAGCTTTCTTT.

The chain couples TRBV4-1 to TRBJ1-2; D remains unclear. Germline CDR1 and CDR2: MGHRA and YSYEKL. There are 14 residues in the CDR3. Trimming took 0 bases from V and 3 from J, leaving 8 bases between them. Here the CDR3 DNA reads TGCGCCAGCAGCCAAGAAATCCGAGACTATGGCTACACCTTC. This gives the protein CASSQEIRDYGYTF.

By frequency in the sample, this clonotype is medium-sized. The chain employs TRBV20-1 and TRBJ1-1; no clear D. Germline V CDR1 and CDR2: DFQATT, SNEGSKA (reference sequence). This CDR3 comprises 14 residues. Deletions cut 5 bases from V and 0 bases from J, with 13 bases between. The chain's CDR3 is CSAPPTLMNTEAFF. CDR3 DNA: TGCAGTGCTCCCCCGACACTAATGAACACTGAAGCTTTCTTT.

J is TRBJ1-2 and V is TRBV4-2; 8 nucleotides line up with TRBD1. The junction had 8 bases not matched to a gene; V was cut back by 0 bases and J by 8 bases. CDR1 and CDR2 from the germline V gene are LGHNA and YNFKEQ. The CDR3 contains 15 residues. In nucleotides, the CDR3 is TGTGCCAGCAGCCAAGAGAGCTACCCAGGGGGCGGCTACACCTTC. Translating it yields CASSQESYPGGGYTF.

This clonotype was seen a few times. The V and J genes are TRBV30 and TRBJ2-7, with 7 bases aligning to TRBD1. The germline CDR1 and CDR2 sequences are GTSNPN and SVGIG (reference sequence). There are 14 residues in the CDR3. The V segment lost 3 bases and the J segment 3 bases; nucleotides outside the gene matches: 8. The CDR3 is CAWSRDSHVYEQYF. CDR3 sequence (DNA): TGTGCCTGGAGCAGGGACAGCCACGTCTACGAGCAGTACTTC.